Below, one T cell receptor (beta chain) is given with its context. In the authors' workflow: How many nucleated cells were present was estimated from reference gene primer amplification. Profiling relied on immunoSEQ multiplex PCR, and the TCRdb table lists in-frame clones only, not all of them. The V and J calls and clone size are taken from that table; D and trimming were inferred from the DNA. In the table there are more than 70,000 clones, over 80% of which are singletons. The sample comes from a study of blood T cell repertoires in COVID-19. Across the whole study: Samples came from the United States, Italy and Spain, spanning acute and convalescent COVID-19. Sources were T cells, B-cell-depleted T cells, or PBMCs; the material itself was cDNA or gDNA.

The CDR3 runs to 13 residues. V gave up 4 bases and J gave up 4 bases, with 9 bases separating them. Looked up from germline, CDR1 is SGHRS and CDR2 is YFSETQ. The TCR originated in a woman aged 45-65 years in a cohort sampled during active COVID-19. The gene calls are TRBV5-1 and TRBJ1-5; the D is unclear. Sequencing used peripheral blood. CDR3 sequence: CASSKGGNQPQHF. In DNA form, the CDR3 reads TGCGCCAGCAGCAAGGGAGGAAATCAGCCCCAGCATTTT.